The 21 T cell receptor beta chains below all came from one sample that was sequenced in a study of cytomegalovirus exposure and HLA in healthy donors. PCR employed 60 Vbeta and 13 Jbeta primers. The table came from immunoSEQ multiplex PCR; TCRdb's copy has only in-frame clones and leaves some out. The sample lists about 210,000 clones, about 88% occurring once. Sequences were obtained from PBMCs. The receptors shown here come from a young woman in good health and CMV-seronegative.

With regard to this clone: The sample has other DNA sequences that encode this CDR3 too. The V gene is TRBV19, the J gene TRBJ2-2; D gene uncertain. The CDR3 totals 11 residues. The germline CDR1 and CDR2 sequences are LNHDA and SQIVND (reference sequence). The V end lost 6 bases, the J end lost 5 bases, and 4 bases lay between the germline ends. The CDR3 DNA follows: TGTGCCAGTAGGGAGACCGGGGAGCTGTTTTTT. Amino acids: CASRETGELFF.

This clone was counted between two and nine times. The chain has TRBV1 and TRBJ2-7; the D segment call TRBD1 is taken from the table without a DNA check. TRBV1 is annotated as a pseudogene. The CDR3 length is 16 residues. CDR3 amino acids: CTSSQGIGPPPYEQYF. The CDR3 DNA sequence: TGCACCAGCAGCCAAGGAATTGGCCCTCCCCCCTACGAGCAGTACTTC.

The V and J genes are TRBV19 and TRBJ1-1; D is perhaps TRBD1 (5 bases). This CDR3 has 14 residues. V shed 4 bases and J shed 3 bases, with 12 bases lying between them. Germline-derived CDR1 and CDR2 are LNHDA and SQIVND (reference sequence). CDR3 coding DNA: TGTGCCAGTAGTAGCCCCGGGGGGTACACTGAAGCTTTCTTT. This translates into CASSSPGGYTEAFF.

This rearrangement joins TRBV21-1 to TRBJ2-5; the table's D gene call, TRBD1, was not cross checked with the DNA. The tail of the sequence fits TRBJ2-7 better, so the J call may be wrong. TRBV21-1 is assigned pseudogene status. This CDR3 spans 14 amino acids. The CDR3 protein is CASSKEGQNYEQYF. The CDR3 nucleotides are TGTGCCAGCAGCAAAGAGGGGCAGAACTACGAGCAGTACTTC.

The rearrangement links TRBV5-1 to TRBJ1-2; 8 positions match TRBD1. CDR3 size: 13 residues. After removal of 4 bases from V and 3 bases from J, the junction contained 2 bases not matched to a gene. Germline CDR1 reads SGHRS; CDR2 reads YFSETQ. The CDR3 DNA follows: TGCGCCAGCAGCGTGGACAGGGACTATGGCTACACCTTC. It encodes CASSVDRDYGYTF.

On this clone itself: The junction does not match germline at one end; this may be a read error. The rearrangement uses TRBV2 and TRBJ1-6, with 9 bases that match TRBD1. The V gene's germline CDR1 is SNHLY and CDR2 FYNNEI. CDR3 length equals 15 residues. The CDR3 DNA reads TGTGCCAGCAGGTCGACAGGGGGGACCAATTCGCCCCTCCACTTT. Translated: CASRSTGGTNSPLHF.

This clone was detected once. The chain combines TRBV19 with TRBJ2-2, with D tentatively TRBD1 (6 bases). This CDR3 region has 13 residues. V was clipped by 8 bases and J by 6 bases, with 13 bases between them. Germline values: CDR1 LNHDA, CDR2 SQIVND (reference sequence). CDR3 nucleotides: TGTGCCAGTGGGAACAGGGACGCCGGGGAGCTGTTTTTT. Protein sequence: CASGNRDAGELFF.

The chain has TRBV4-2 and TRBJ1-6; D is ambiguous. The CDR3 sequence is 19 residues long. Germline CDR1 and CDR2: LGHNA and YNFKEQ. V lost 4 bases to trimming and J lost 0 bases, with 19 bases between them. Here the CDR3 DNA reads TGTGCCAGCAGCCCGACGACCGGACTGTATAGCTCCTATAATTCACCCCTCCACTTT. Its protein is CASSPTTGLYSSYNSPLHF.

This chain uses TRBV5-1 with TRBJ2-1, with 12 bases aligning to TRBD1. CDR1 SGHRS and CDR2 YFSETQ come from the germline V gene. There are 15 residues in the CDR3. The V gene end was trimmed by 4 bases and the J gene end by 7 bases; junction bases not matched to a gene: 6. In nucleotides, the CDR3 is TGCGCCAGCAGCAAGGGACAGGGGGCGCAGAATGAGCAGTTCTTC. It is translated as CASSKGQGAQNEQFF.

This clone has just a few counts. The J gene is TRBJ2-1, the V gene TRBV7-3; 16 positions match TRBD2. Trimming cost V 6 bases and J 0 bases; bases outside gene matches: 5. The CDR3 runs to 18 residues. CDR1 is SGHTA, CDR2 FQGTGA, per germline. DNA for the CDR3: TGTGCCAGCAGTTCCGGGACTAGCGGGAGGGCCTCCTACAATGAGCAGTTCTTC. Translating gives CASSSGTSGRASYNEQFF.

The chain carries TRBV11-2 and TRBJ2-2; D not resolved. The CDR3 loop spans 14 amino acids. CDR1 and CDR2 from the germline V gene are SGHAT and FQNNGV. The V end was cut by 5 bases, the J end by 1 base, with 8 bases between. For the CDR3, the DNA is TGTGCCAGCAGCCCGAGACAGAACACCGGGGAGCTGTTTTTT. Translating gives CASSPRQNTGELFF.

The chain carries TRBV29-1 and TRBJ2-1; the D gene is possibly TRBD2 (7 bases). The CDR3 has 15 residues. Looked up from germline, CDR1 is SQVTM and CDR2 is ANQGSEA. Trimming shortened V by 1 base and J by 8 bases, and 18 bases separated the two germline ends. The CDR3: CSVEAGAGADDEQFF. CDR3 nucleotides: TGCAGCGTTGAAGCAGGGGCGGGAGCAGACGATGAGCAGTTCTTC.

This chain connects TRBV4-2 to TRBJ2-3; tentatively, D is TRBD2 (6 bases). Trimming removed 4 bases at V and 4 bases at J, with 15 bases between. CDR3 length: 15 residues. The germline CDR1 and CDR2 sequences are LGHNA and YNFKEQ. CDR3 sequence reads: CASSPLGTPPDTQYF. CDR3 nucleotide sequence: TGTGCCAGCAGCCCGCTTGGGACTCCCCCAGATACGCAGTATTTT.

CDR3 residues: CASSEGVTSGIYNEQFF. The CDR3 DNA reads as TGTGCCAGCAGTGAAGGGGTTACTAGCGGCATCTACAATGAGCAGTTCTTC. V is TRBV6-1 and J is TRBJ2-1, with TRBD2 identical over 8 bases. The CDR3 spans 17 residues. CDR1 is MNHNS, CDR2 SASEGT, per germline. The ends lost 1 base at V and 3 bases at J; junction bases unmatched: 8.

The V gene is TRBV4-2, the J gene TRBJ2-2, with a tentative D call TRBD2 (5 bases). This CDR3 spans 15 amino acids. The V gene lost 4 bases and the J gene lost 5 bases, with 14 bases spanning the gap. Germline assignment: CDR1 LGHNA and CDR2 YNFKEQ. The CDR3 nucleotides are TGTGCCAGCAGCCGCTCCGGAGGAGAGACCGGGGAGCTGTTTTTT. Protein sequence: CASSRSGGETGELFF.

V and J are TRBV28 and TRBJ1-5; D might be TRBD1 (6 bases). The CDR3 is made up of 16 amino acids. The germline V gene has CDR1 MDHEN and CDR2 SYDVKM. Trimming removed 5 bases at V and 6 bases at J, with 20 bases between. CDR3 nucleotide sequence: TGTGCCAGCAGTCCGTATACAGGGTTAGGAGGTCAGCCCCAGCATTTT. Its protein is CASSPYTGLGGQPQHF.

The V gene is TRBV28, the J gene TRBJ1-5; weak D call: TRBD1 (5 bases). Deletions cut 2 bases from V and 4 bases from J, with 15 bases between. Germline loops: CDR1 MDHEN, CDR2 SYDVKM. This CDR3 has 16 amino acids. The CDR3 is CASSLGANGPNQPQHF. The CDR3 DNA reads TGTGCCAGCAGTTTAGGGGCAAATGGCCCGAATCAGCCCCAGCATTTT.

This chain's CDR3 is CASSRGDRSPQYF. CDR3 bases: TGTGCCAGCAGTCGCGGGGACAGATCGCCGCAGTACTTC. This chain uses TRBV6-5 with TRBJ2-7; tentative D call: TRBD1 (7 bases). CDR1 and CDR2 (germline): MNHEY, SVGAGI. The CDR3 contains 13 residues. Trimming pared 5 bases from V and 9 bases from J, leaving 17 bases between.

This rearrangement joins TRBV9 to TRBJ2-3, with 11 bases identical to TRBD2. The germline gives CDR1 SGDLS, CDR2 YYNGEE. The CDR3 totals 17 residues. The V gene end was trimmed by 4 bases and the J gene end by 2 bases; junction bases not matched to a gene: 9. The CDR3 loop reads CASSSKILAGATDTQYF. The CDR3 DNA reads TGTGCCAGCAGCTCTAAGATACTAGCGGGGGCCACAGATACGCAGTATTTT.

This rearrangement joins TRBV5-6 to TRBJ1-1; 7 bases are shared with TRBD1. This CDR3 has 13 residues. Losses at the gene ends were 5 bases for V and 4 bases for J; bases not matched to a gene: 5. Germline CDR1 is SGHDT and CDR2 is YYEEEE. CDR3 DNA sequence: TGTGCCAGCAGAAGACAGGGAGGCACTGAAGCTTTCTTT. This gives the protein CASRRQGGTEAFF.

In its sample, this clone was seen a few times. This chain uses TRBV9 with TRBJ2-7; TRBD2 aligns across 11 bases. The CDR3 has 16 amino acids. With V trimmed by 0 bases and J by 6 bases, 8 bases remained unmatched. Per the germline V gene, CDR1 is SGDLS and CDR2 is YYNGEE. CDR3 sequence: CASSVVASGRPTEQYF. The CDR3 DNA reads as TGTGCCAGCAGCGTAGTGGCTAGCGGGAGGCCAACCGAGCAGTACTTC.